The 21 T cell receptor beta chains presented below share a single source sample, sequenced in a study of cytomegalovirus exposure and HLA in healthy donors. The table came from immunoSEQ multiplex PCR; TCRdb's copy has only in-frame clones and leaves some out. The profile covers about 220,000 clones, with 85% to 95% appearing a single time and approximately 1.1% taken by the ten largest. Sequenced material: PBMCs. Source of these receptors: a woman under 30 in good health and CMV-seronegative.

The chain couples TRBV5-1 to TRBJ1-2, with a weak D call TRBD1 (5 bases). CDR1 and CDR2 (germline): SGHRS, YFSETQ. The CDR3 has 15 amino acids. V was shortened by 0 bases and J by 6 bases, with 15 bases between the two germline ends. The CDR3 reads CASSLARVESHGYTF. CDR3 sequence (DNA): TGCGCCAGCAGCTTGGCCAGGGTAGAGTCCCATGGCTACACCTTC. Supplemented by reference TRBV5-1 and TRBJ1-2, the full variable domain reads KAGVTQTPRYLIKTRGQQVTLSCSPISGHRSVSWYQQTPGQGLQFLFEYFSETQRNKGNFPGRFSGRQFSNSRSEMNVSTLELGDSALYLCASSLARVESHGYTFGSGTRLTVV.

The rearrangement uses TRBV5-6 and TRBJ1-4; 7 nucleotides line up with TRBD1. Germline V gene lookup returns CDR1 SGHDT and CDR2 YYEEEE. Trimming at V came to 3 bases and at J to 7 bases, leaving 3 bases not matched to a gene. The CDR3 consists of 13 residues. CDR3 DNA: TGTGCCAGCAGCTACCGGGACAGTGAAAAACTGTTTTTT. This sequence encodes CASSYRDSEKLFF.

This clone has only one observation. The gene calls are TRBV19 and TRBJ2-3; 10 bases agree with TRBD1. Trimming cost V 0 bases and J 3 bases; bases outside gene matches: 9. Germline-derived CDR1 and CDR2 are LNHDA and SQIVND (reference sequence). The CDR3 is 18 residues long. The CDR3 reads CASSIDWQDRGFTDTQYF. The CDR3 nucleotides are TGTGCCAGTAGTATAGATTGGCAGGACAGGGGGTTTACAGATACGCAGTATTTT. Full variable domain (outside the CDR3, taken from reference TRBV19 and TRBJ2-3): DGGITQSPKYLFRKEGQNVTLSCEQNLNHDAMYWYRQDPGQGLRLIYYSQIVNDFQKGDIAEGYSVSREKKESFPLTVTSAQKNPTAFYLCASSIDWQDRGFTDTQYFGPGTRLTVL.

V is TRBV9 and J is TRBJ2-1; D not resolved. Looked up from germline, CDR1 is SGDLS and CDR2 is YYNGEE. The CDR3 length is 13 residues. Trimming removed 0 bases at V and 5 bases at J, with 6 bases between. The CDR3 DNA follows: TGTGCCAGCAGCGTAGTTGGCCACAATGAGCAGTTCTTC. Residues: CASSVVGHNEQFF. The variable domain in full, with the rest retrieved from reference TRBV9 and TRBJ2-1, is DSGVTQTPKHLITATGQRVTLRCSPRSGDLSVYWYQQSLDQGLQFLIQYYNGEERAKGNILERFSAQQFPDLHSELNLSSLELGDSALYFCASSVVGHNEQFFGPGTRLTVL.

This clone was seen a single time. The V gene is TRBV6-1, the J gene TRBJ2-5; D gene uncertain. Trimming pared 6 bases from V and 5 bases from J, leaving 7 bases between. This CDR3 is built from 11 residues. Per the germline V gene, CDR1 is MNHNS and CDR2 is SASEGT. CDR3 sequence reads: CASSDLETQYF. In DNA form, the CDR3 reads TGTGCCAGCAGCGACTTGGAGACCCAGTACTTC.

This clone appeared a few times. This chain joins TRBV6-5 and TRBJ2-7; the D gene is possibly TRBD2 (6 bases). This CDR3 comprises 12 residues. Trimming stripped 8 bases from V and 5 bases from J, with 13 bases between. CDR1 is MNHEY, CDR2 SVGAGI, per germline. In DNA, the CDR3 is TGTGCCAGCCGCCCGGGACTCCACGAGCAGTACTTC. This encodes CASRPGLHEQYF.

This chain links TRBV10-3 with TRBJ1-6; 8 nucleotides match TRBD1. The CDR3 spans 14 residues. V lost 6 bases and J lost 8; bases outside the gene matches: 6. Germline V gene lookup returns CDR1 ENHRY and CDR2 SYGVKD. DNA for the CDR3: TGTGCCATCAGCCCGGGACAGGACTATTCACCCCTCCACTTT. It yields the protein CAISPGQDYSPLHF.

The chain uses TRBV27 and TRBJ2-1; 10 positions match TRBD1. The CDR3 covers 15 residues. With 7 bases clipped from V and 8 bases from J, the junction kept 11 bases outside the gene matches. The germline V gene encodes CDR1 MNHEY and CDR2 SMNVEV (reference sequence). CDR3 protein: CASIGGTGVVYEQFF. Here the CDR3 DNA reads TGTGCCAGCATCGGCGGGACAGGGGTTGTCTATGAGCAGTTCTTC.

The chain is built from TRBV11-2 and TRBJ2-1; TRBD2 matches at 9 bases. Germline V gives CDR1 SGHAT, CDR2 FQNNGV. CDR3 length equals 16 residues. After removal of 0 bases from V and 7 bases from J, the junction contained 7 bases not matched to a gene. The CDR3 protein is CASSLDISGRRNEQFF. Written as DNA, the CDR3 is TGTGCCAGCAGCTTAGATATAAGCGGGAGGCGGAATGAGCAGTTCTTC.

The chain recombines TRBV5-4 with TRBJ2-1; possibly TRBD1 for D (5 bases). The CDR3 is 13 amino acids. Germline lookup yields CDR1 SGHNT and CDR2 YYREEE (reference sequence). Trimming removed 1 base at V and 7 bases at J, with 9 bases between. CDR3 coding DNA: TGTGCCAGCAGCTTGCCCAGGGTGAATGAGCAGTTCTTC. Protein: CASSLPRVNEQFF. Complete variable domain (other parts from reference TRBV5-4 and TRBJ2-1): ETGVTQSPTHLIKTRGQQVTLRCSSQSGHNTVSWYQQALGQGPQFIFQYYREEENGRGNFPPRFSGLQFPNYSSELNVNALELDDSALYLCASSLPRVNEQFFGPGTRLTVL.

The gene calls are TRBV19 and TRBJ1-1; 7 positions match TRBD1. The CDR3 extends over 14 amino acids. V trimming: 5 bases; J trimming: 1 base; junction bases outside the gene matches: 4. Germline loops: CDR1 LNHDA, CDR2 SQIVND (reference sequence). In nucleotides, the CDR3 is TGTGCCAGTAGTCTACGGACAGGGAACACTGAAGCTTTCTTT. Translated, it gives CASSLRTGNTEAFF.

The chain links TRBV18 to TRBJ2-7, with D uncertain. The CDR3 length is 13 residues. Germline V gives CDR1 KGHSH, CDR2 LQKENI. The V end lost 1 base, the J end lost 3 bases, and 7 bases lay between the germline ends. CDR3 nucleotide sequence: TGTGCCAGCTCACCACGGAGACTCTACGAGCAGTACTTC. Its translation: CASSPRRLYEQYF. Full variable domain (remainder filled in from reference TRBV18 and TRBJ2-7): NAGVMQNPRHLVRRRGQEARLRCSPMKGHSHVYWYRQLPEEGLKFMVYLQKENIIDESGMPKERFSAEFPKEGPSILRIQQVVRGDSAAYFCASSPRRLYEQYFGPGTRLTVT.

The count of this clone is one. The CDR3 DNA reads as TGTGCCAGCTCACCTAGAACCGGGACAGGGAAGTCTAGCGTGAATCAGCCCCAGCATTTT. Amino acid sequence: CASSPRTGTGKSSVNQPQHF. J is TRBJ1-5 and V is TRBV18, with TRBD1 matching over 9 bases. Germline V gene sequence: CDR1 KGHSH, CDR2 LQKENI. The CDR3 has 20 amino acids. Trimming took 3 bases from V and 4 from J; bases not matched to a gene: 19.

The V call is TRBV27, the J call TRBJ2-7; TRBD2 matches at 8 bases. V shed 3 bases and J 7 bases; nucleotides not matched to a gene: 8. The CDR3 spans 14 residues. CDR1 and CDR2 from the germline V gene are MNHEY and SMNVEV (reference sequence). CDR3: CASSFTSGRQEQYF. CDR3 DNA: TGTGCCAGCAGTTTTACTAGCGGTAGACAGGAGCAGTACTTC.

This chain links TRBV5-4 with TRBJ1-1, with 8 bases that match TRBD1. The trim removed 2 bases at V and 6 bases at J, leaving 6 bases unmatched. Germline-derived CDR1 and CDR2 are SGHNT and YYREEE (reference sequence). CDR3 length: 14 amino acids. CDR3 nucleotides: TGTGCCAGCAGCTTCATCGGACAGGGCGCTGAAGCTTTCTTT. This translates into CASSFIGQGAEAFF. Drawing the rest from reference TRBV5-4 and TRBJ1-1, the complete variable domain is ETGVTQSPTHLIKTRGQQVTLRCSSQSGHNTVSWYQQALGQGPQFIFQYYREEENGRGNFPPRFSGLQFPNYSSELNVNALELDDSALYLCASSFIGQGAEAFFGQGTRLTVV.

The rearrangement uses TRBV15 and TRBJ2-2; 10 nucleotides line up with TRBD1. Losses at the gene ends were 5 bases for V and 4 bases for J; bases not matched to a gene: 10. CDR1 is LNHNV, CDR2 YYDKDF, per germline (reference sequence). The CDR3 totals 17 residues. CDR3 sequence: CATSFPGTGAATGELFF. The DNA for the CDR3 is TGTGCCACCAGCTTTCCCGGGACAGGGGCGGCCACCGGGGAGCTGTTTTTT.

V usage is TRBV30 and J usage is TRBJ1-2; maybe TRBD1 (6 bases). The CDR3 spans 14 residues. CDR1 and CDR2 from the germline V gene are GTSNPN and SVGIG (reference sequence). The V end lost 0 bases, the J end lost 7 bases, and 15 bases lay between the germline ends. The CDR3 sequence is CAWSVQGGGLGYTF. DNA for the CDR3: TGTGCCTGGAGTGTACAGGGTGGCGGGCTTGGCTACACCTTC. The full variable domain, with the rest looked up from reference TRBV30 and TRBJ1-2, is SQTIHQWPATLVQPVGSPLSLECTVEGTSNPNLYWYRQAAGRGLQLLFYSVGIGQISSEVPQNLSASRPQDRQFILSSKKLLLSDSGFYLCAWSVQGGGLGYTFGSGTRLTVV.

The V call is TRBV29-1, the J call TRBJ1-1; 11 nucleotides match TRBD1. The V gene's germline CDR1 is SQVTM and CDR2 ANQGSEA. Germline trimming cut 4 bases from V and 0 bases from J; bases unmatched to any gene: 4. CDR3 length: 15 residues. CDR3 sequence: CSVVGTGGVNTEAFF. CDR3 nucleotide sequence: TGCAGCGTTGTTGGGACAGGGGGAGTGAACACTGAAGCTTTCTTT. Complete variable domain (other parts from reference TRBV29-1 and TRBJ1-1): SAVISQKPSRDICQRGTSLTIQCQVDSQVTMMFWYRQQPGQSLTLIATANQGSEATYESGFVIDKFPISRPNLTFSTLTVSNMSPEDSSIYLCSVVGTGGVNTEAFFGQGTRLTVV.

The chain employs TRBV11-3 and TRBJ2-5, with 8 positions matching TRBD1. Germline values: CDR1 SGHNT, CDR2 YENEEA. The CDR3 runs 15 residues. V lost 5 bases and J lost 0; bases outside the gene matches: 5. The CDR3 nucleotides are TGTGCCAGCAGCATAAGACAGGGGAACCAAGAGACCCAGTACTTC. It specifies CASSIRQGNQETQYF.

The V call is TRBV7-9, the J call TRBJ2-5, with TRBD1 matching 7 bases. With 4 bases clipped from V and 8 bases from J, the junction kept 13 bases outside the gene matches. The germline CDR1 and CDR2 sequences are SEHNR and FQNEAQ (reference sequence). This CDR3 comprises 15 residues. The CDR3 bases are TGTGCCAGCAGCTCAAACAGGGGTAATTTCGGTACCCAGTACTTC. It specifies CASSSNRGNFGTQYF. The variable domain in full, completed from reference TRBV7-9 and TRBJ2-5, reads DTGVSQNPRHKITKRGQNVTFRCDPISEHNRLYWYRQTLGQGPEFLTYFQNEAQLEKSRLLSDRFSAERPKGSFSTLEIQRTEQGDSAMYLCASSSNRGNFGTQYFGPGTRLLVL.

V gene TRBV4-1 combines with J gene TRBJ2-3; D possibly corresponds to TRBD1 (5 bases). V was pared by 7 bases and J by 2 bases, with 13 bases between. There are 14 residues in the CDR3. Germline V gene sequence: CDR1 MGHRA, CDR2 YSYEKL. The CDR3 sequence is CASTAGLLTDTQYF. For the CDR3, the DNA is TGCGCCAGCACCGCAGGGTTACTCACAGATACGCAGTATTTT.